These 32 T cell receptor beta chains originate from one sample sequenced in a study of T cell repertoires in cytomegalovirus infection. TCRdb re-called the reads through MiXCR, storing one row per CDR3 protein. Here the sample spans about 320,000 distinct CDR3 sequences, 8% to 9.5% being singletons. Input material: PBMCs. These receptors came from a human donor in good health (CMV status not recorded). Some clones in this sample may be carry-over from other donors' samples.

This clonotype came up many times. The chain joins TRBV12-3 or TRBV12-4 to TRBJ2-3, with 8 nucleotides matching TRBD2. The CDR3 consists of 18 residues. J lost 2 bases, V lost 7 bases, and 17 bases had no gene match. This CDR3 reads CASISSNTGGTTTDTQYF. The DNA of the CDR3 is TGTGCCAGCATCAGTAGCAATACGGGGGGGACCACCACAGATACGCAGTATTTT.

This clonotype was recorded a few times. CDR3 sequence reads: CASRLRSEVTQREKLFF. The CDR3 region has the DNA TGTGCCAGCAGACTCCGGTCGGAGGTCACCCAGAGGGAAAAACTGTTTTTT. J is TRBJ1-4 and V is TRBV2; D remains ambiguous. This CDR3 contains 17 residues. The germline gives CDR1 SNHLY, CDR2 FYNNEI. The V end lost 6 bases, the J end lost 8 bases, and 25 bases lay between the germline ends.

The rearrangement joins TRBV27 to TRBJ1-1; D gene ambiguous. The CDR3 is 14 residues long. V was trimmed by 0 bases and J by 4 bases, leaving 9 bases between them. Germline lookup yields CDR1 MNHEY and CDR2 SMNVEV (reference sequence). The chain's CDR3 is CASSLSEHRTEAFF. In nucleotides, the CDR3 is TGTGCCAGCAGTTTATCCGAACACCGCACTGAAGCTTTCTTT.

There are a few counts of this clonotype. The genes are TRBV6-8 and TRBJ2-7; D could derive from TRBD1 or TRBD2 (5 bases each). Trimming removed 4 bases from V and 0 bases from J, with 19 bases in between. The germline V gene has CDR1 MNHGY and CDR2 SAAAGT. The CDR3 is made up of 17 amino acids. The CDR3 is CASSSGPGRTGSYEQYF. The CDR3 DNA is TGTGCCAGCAGTTCGGGGCCCGGCAGGACGGGCTCCTACGAGCAGTACTTC.

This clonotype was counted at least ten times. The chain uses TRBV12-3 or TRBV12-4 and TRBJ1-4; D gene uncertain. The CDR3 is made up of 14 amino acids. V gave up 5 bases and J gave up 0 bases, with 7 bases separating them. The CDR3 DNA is TGTGCCAGCAGTCCGATCGCAACTAATGAAAAACTGTTTTTT. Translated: CASSPIATNEKLFF.

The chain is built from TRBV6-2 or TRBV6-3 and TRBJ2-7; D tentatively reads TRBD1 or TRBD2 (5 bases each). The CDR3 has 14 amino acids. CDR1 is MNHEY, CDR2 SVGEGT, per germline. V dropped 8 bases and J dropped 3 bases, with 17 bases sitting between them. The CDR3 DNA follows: TGTGCCAGCGGGGATTGGGGACGGAACTACGAGCAGTACTTC. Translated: CASGDWGRNYEQYF.

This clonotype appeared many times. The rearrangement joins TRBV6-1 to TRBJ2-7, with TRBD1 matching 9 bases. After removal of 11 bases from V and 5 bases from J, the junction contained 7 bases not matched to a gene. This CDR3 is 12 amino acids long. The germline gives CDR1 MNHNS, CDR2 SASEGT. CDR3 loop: CAVRDRAHEQYF. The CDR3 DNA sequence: TGTGCCGTCCGGGACAGGGCCCACGAGCAGTACTTC.

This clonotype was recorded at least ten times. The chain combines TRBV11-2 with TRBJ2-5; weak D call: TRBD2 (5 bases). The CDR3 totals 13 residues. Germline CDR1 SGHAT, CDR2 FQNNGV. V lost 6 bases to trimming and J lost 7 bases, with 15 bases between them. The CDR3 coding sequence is TGTGCCAGCAGGCGAGGTAGCGAGTGGACCCAGTACTTC. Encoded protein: CASRRGSEWTQYF. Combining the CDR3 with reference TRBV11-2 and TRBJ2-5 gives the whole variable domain EAGVAQSPRYKIIEKRQSVAFWCNPISGHATLYWYQQILGQGPKLLIQFQNNGVVDDSQLPKDRFSAERLKGVDSTLKIQPAKLEDSAVYLCASRRGSEWTQYFGPGTRLLVL.

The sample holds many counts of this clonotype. The CDR3 DNA sequence: TGTGCCACCAGTGATTTGCGGGACCCCGGACTCTTCTTT. It encodes CATSDLRDPGLFF. V gene TRBV24-1 combines with J gene TRBJ1-1, with a possible D match to TRBD1 (5 bases). This CDR3 is built from 13 residues. Per germline, CDR1 KGHDR and CDR2 SFDVKD. V dropped 0 bases and J dropped 14 bases, with 15 bases sitting between them.

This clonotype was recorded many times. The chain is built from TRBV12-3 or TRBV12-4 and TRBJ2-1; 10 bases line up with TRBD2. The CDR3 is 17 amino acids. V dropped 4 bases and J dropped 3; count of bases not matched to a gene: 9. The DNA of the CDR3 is TGTGCCAGCAGTTCCCCGCAGCGGGGGGGCTACTACAATGAGCAGTTCTTC. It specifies CASSSPQRGGYYNEQFF.

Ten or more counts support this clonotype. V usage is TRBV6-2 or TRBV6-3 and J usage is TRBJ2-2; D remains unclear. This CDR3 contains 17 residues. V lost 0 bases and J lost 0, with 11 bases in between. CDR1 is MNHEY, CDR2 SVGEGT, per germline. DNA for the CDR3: TGTGCCAGCAGTTACTCGATCCGGAGATCGAACACCGGGGAGCTGTTTTTT. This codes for CASSYSIRRSNTGELFF.

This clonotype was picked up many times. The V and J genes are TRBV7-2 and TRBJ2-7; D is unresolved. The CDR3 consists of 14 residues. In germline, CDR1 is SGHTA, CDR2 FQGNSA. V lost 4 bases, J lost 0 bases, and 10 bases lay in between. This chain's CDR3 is CASSSRADSYEQYF. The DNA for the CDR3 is TGTGCCAGCAGCTCGAGAGCAGACTCCTACGAGCAGTACTTC.

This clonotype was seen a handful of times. CDR3 DNA: TGTGCCAGCGGGGGACTAGCGCGCGAGACCCAGTACTTC. Encoded protein: CASGGLARETQYF. This chain joins TRBV28 and TRBJ2-5; 10 nucleotides match TRBD2. Germline values: CDR1 MDHEN, CDR2 SYDVKM. Losses at the gene ends were 8 bases for V and 5 bases for J; bases not matched to a gene: 5. The CDR3 spans 13 residues.

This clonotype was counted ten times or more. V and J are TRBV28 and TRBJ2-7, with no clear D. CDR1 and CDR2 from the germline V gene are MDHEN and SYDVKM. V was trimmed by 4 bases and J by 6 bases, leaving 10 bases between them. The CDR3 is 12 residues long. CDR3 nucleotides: TGTGCCAGCAGTTCAGAACTGGGCGAGCAGTACTTC. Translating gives CASSSELGEQYF.

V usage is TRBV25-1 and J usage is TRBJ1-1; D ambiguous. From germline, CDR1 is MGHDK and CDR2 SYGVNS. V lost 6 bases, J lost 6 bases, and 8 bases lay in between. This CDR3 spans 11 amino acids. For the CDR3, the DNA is TGTGCCAGCAGGGAAATAGCTGAAGCTTTCTTT. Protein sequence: CASREIAEAFF.

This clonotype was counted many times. CDR3 amino acids: CASSLEAGLMSYNEQFF. DNA of the CDR3: TGTGCCAGCAGCTTAGAGGCGGGGTTGATGTCCTACAATGAGCAGTTCTTC. The chain combines TRBV7-2 with TRBJ2-1; perhaps TRBD2 as D (6 bases). Germline CDR1 reads SGHTA; CDR2 reads FQGNSA. Deletions cut 1 base from V and 1 base from J, with 14 bases between. The CDR3 covers 17 residues.

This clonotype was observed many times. The CDR3 loop is CASRSTPGGPAGELFF. As DNA, the CDR3 is TGTGCCAGCAGATCGACACCGGGAGGGCCCGCCGGGGAGCTGTTTTTT. The genes are TRBV7-2 and TRBJ2-2; 8 nucleotides match TRBD2. The germline gives CDR1 SGHTA, CDR2 FQGNSA. Losses at the gene ends were 6 bases for V and 6 bases for J; bases not matched to a gene: 12. The CDR3 length is 16 residues.

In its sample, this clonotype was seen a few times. The CDR3 loop is CASSLQGAGELFF. In DNA form, the CDR3 reads TGTGCCAGCAGCCTTCAGGGAGCCGGGGAGCTGTTTTTT. The genes are TRBV7-3 and TRBJ2-2; tentatively, D is TRBD1 or TRBD2 (5 bases each). Looked up from germline, CDR1 is SGHTA and CDR2 is FQGTGA. Deletions cut 5 bases from V and 6 bases from J, with 10 bases between. The length of the CDR3 is 13 residues.

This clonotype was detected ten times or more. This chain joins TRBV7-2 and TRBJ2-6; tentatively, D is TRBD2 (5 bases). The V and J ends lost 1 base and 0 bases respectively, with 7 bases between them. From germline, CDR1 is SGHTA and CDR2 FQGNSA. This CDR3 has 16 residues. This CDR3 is CASSLEGSSGANVLTF. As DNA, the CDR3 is TGTGCCAGCAGCTTAGAAGGGAGCTCTGGGGCCAACGTCCTGACTTTC.

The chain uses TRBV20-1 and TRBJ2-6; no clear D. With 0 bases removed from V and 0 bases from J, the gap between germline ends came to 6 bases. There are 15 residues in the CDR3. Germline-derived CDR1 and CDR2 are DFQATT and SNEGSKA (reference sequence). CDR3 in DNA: TGCAGTGCTAGAGAACAGCTCTCTGGGGCCAACGTCCTGACTTTC. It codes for CSAREQLSGANVLTF.

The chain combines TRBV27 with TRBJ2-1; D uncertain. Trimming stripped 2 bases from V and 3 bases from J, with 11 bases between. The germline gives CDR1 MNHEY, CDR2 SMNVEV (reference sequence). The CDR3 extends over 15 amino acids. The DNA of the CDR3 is TGTGCCAGCAGTTTAGTTGTTTACGACTACAATGAGCAGTTCTTC. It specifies CASSLVVYDYNEQFF.

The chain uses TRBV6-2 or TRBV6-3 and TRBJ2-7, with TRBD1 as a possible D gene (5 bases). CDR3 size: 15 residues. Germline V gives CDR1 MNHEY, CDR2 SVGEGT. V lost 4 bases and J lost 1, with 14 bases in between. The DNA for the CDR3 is TGTGCCAGCAGTTCCCCTACAGGTTTTTCCTACGAGCAGTACTTC. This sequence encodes CASSSPTGFSYEQYF.

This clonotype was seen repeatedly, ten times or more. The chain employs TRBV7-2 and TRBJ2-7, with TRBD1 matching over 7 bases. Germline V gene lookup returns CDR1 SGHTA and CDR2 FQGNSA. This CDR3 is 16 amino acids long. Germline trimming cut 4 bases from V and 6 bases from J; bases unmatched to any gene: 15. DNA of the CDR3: TGTGCCAGCAGCTCTCAACCTGGGGGACAGACAAGCGAGCAGTACTTC. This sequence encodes CASSSQPGGQTSEQYF.

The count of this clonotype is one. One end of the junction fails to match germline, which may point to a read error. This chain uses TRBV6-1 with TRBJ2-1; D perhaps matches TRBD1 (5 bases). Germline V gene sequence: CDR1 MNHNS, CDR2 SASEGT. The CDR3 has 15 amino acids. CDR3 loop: CASWAIQGSHNEQFF. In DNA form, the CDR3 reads TGTGCCAGCTGGGCGATTCAGGGCTCCCACAATGAGCAGTTCTTC.

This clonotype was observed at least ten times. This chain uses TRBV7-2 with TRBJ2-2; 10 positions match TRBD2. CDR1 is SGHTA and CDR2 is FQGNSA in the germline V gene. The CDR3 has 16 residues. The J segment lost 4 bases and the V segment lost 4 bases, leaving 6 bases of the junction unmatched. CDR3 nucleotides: TGTGCCAGCAGCTCAACTAGCGGGGTTGGCACCGGGGAGCTGTTTTTT. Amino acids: CASSSTSGVGTGELFF.

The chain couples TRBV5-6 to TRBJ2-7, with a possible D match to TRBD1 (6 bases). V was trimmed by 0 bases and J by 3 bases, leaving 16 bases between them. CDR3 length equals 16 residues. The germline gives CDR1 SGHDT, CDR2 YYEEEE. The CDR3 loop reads CASSLVVTGKNYEQYF. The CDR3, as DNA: TGTGCCAGCAGCTTGGTGGTGACAGGAAAAAACTACGAGCAGTACTTC.

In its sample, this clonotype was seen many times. This chain's CDR3 is CASSVGGGRRDTQYF. The CDR3 bases are TGTGCCAGCAGTGTGGGCGGGGGGCGCCGGGATACGCAGTATTTT. The rearrangement uses TRBV6-1 and TRBJ2-3; the match to TRBD2 covers 8 bases. Germline V gene lookup returns CDR1 MNHNS and CDR2 SASEGT. V shed 4 bases, J shed 6 bases, and the junction held 9 bases outside the gene matches. The CDR3 is made up of 15 amino acids.

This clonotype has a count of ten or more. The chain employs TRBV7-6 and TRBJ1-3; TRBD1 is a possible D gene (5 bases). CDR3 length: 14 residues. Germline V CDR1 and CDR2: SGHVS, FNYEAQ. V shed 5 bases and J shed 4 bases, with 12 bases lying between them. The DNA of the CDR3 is TGTGCCAGCAGCCAAAGGGGAAGAGGAAACACCATATATTTT. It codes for CASSQRGRGNTIYF.

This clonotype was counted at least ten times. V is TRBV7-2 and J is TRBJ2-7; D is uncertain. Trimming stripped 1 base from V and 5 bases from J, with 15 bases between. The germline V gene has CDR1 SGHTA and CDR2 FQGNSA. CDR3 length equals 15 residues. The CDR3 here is CASSLGRSLRDEQYF. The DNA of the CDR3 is TGTGCCAGCAGCTTAGGCCGTTCTCTTCGGGACGAGCAGTACTTC.

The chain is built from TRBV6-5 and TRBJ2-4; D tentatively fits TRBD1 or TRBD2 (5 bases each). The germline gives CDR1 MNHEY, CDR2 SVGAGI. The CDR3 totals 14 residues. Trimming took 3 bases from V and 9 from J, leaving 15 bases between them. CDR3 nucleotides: TGTGCCAGCAGTTATGGGCCGGTGAGGGGCATTCAGTACTTC. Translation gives CASSYGPVRGIQYF.

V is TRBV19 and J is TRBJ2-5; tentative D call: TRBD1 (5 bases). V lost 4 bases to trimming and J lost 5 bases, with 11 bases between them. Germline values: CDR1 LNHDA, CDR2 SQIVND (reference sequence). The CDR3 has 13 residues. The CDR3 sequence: CASSTGHIETQYF. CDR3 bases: TGTGCCAGTAGTACCGGACATATCGAGACCCAGTACTTC.

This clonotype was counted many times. The CDR3 sequence is CASSPRGGMNTEAFF. The CDR3 coding sequence is TGTGCCAGCAGCCCCCGAGGGGGAATGAACACTGAAGCTTTCTTT. This chain connects TRBV7-2 to TRBJ1-1, with D possibly TRBD1 on 6 matching bases. Germline V gene sequence: CDR1 SGHTA, CDR2 FQGNSA. Trimming cost V 5 bases and J 0 bases, with 13 bases left between them. This CDR3 is 15 amino acids long.